This TCR beta chain comes out of a study of shared clonotypes between healthy human individuals. At the level of the study: Three plates each covered CD4 naive and memory; CD8 naive two, CD8 memory one.

Trimming at V came to 1 base and at J to 0 bases, leaving 4 bases not matched to a gene. The CDR3 sequence is 17 residues long. CDR1 and CDR2 (germline): SGHRS, YFSETQ. Some clones are missing from TCRdb's copy, which holds only in-frame ones; the method was immunoSEQ multiplex PCR. The sample has a few million clones; 90% to 95% are singletons. The sequenced sample consisted of naive CD4+ T cells from PBMCs. Subset defined: CD45RA+ positively selected. This sequence originates from a man between 18 and 29 years old in good health. Some clones in this sample may be carry-over from other donors' samples. The rearrangement joins TRBV5-1 to TRBJ1-5; 10 positions match TRBD1. CDR3 protein: CASSLWDRGYSNQPQHF. The CDR3 region has the DNA TGCGCCAGCAGCTTGTGGGACAGGGGCTATAGCAATCAGCCCCAGCATTTT.